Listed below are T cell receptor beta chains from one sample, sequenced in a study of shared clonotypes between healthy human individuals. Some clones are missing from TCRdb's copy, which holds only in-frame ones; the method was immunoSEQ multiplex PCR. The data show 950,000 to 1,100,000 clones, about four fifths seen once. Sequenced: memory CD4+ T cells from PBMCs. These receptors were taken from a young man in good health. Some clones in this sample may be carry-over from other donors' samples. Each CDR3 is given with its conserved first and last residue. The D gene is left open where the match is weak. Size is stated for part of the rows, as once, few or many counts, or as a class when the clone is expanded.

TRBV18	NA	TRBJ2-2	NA	CASSAGTPGTGELFF	TGTGCCAGCTCAGCCGGGACTCCCGGCACCGGGGAGCTGTTTTTT
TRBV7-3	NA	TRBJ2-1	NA	CASSYGTSHYNEQFF	TGTGCCAGCAGCTACGGGACTTCCCACTACAATGAGCAGTTCTTC
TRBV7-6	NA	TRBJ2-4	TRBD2	CASSRGVEPKNIQYF	TGTGCCAGCAGCCGGGGGGTAGAGCCCAAAAACATTCAGTACTTC
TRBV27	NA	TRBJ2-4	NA	CASRPGGPRVDIQYF	TGTGCCAGCAGACCAGGGGGGCCCCGGGTGGACATTCAGTACTTC
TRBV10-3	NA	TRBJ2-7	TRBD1	CAIRGQGGLGEQYF	TGTGCCATCAGAGGACAGGGCGGGTTGGGGGAGCAGTACTTC
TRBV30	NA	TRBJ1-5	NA	CAWTGVHGNQPQHF	TGTGCCTGGACTGGGGTCCACGGCAATCAGCCCCAGCATTTT
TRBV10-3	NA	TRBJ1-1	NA	CATSTRGTEAFF	TGTGCCACGTCGACCCGGGGCACTGAAGCTTTCTTT
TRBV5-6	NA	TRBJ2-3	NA	CASSLGSSRTDTQYF	TGTGCCAGCAGCTTGGGCAGTTCGAGGACAGATACGCAGTATTTT
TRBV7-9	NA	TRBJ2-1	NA	CASSLAGGRNEQFF	TGTGCCAGCAGCTTAGCGGGAGGTAGGAATGAGCAGTTCTTC
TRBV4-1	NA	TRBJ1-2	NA	CASSQEWRAGYTF	TGCGCCAGCAGCCAAGAATGGAGGGCTGGCTACACCTTC
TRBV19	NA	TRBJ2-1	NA	CASSIDFSGKLNEQFF	TGTGCCAGTAGTATAGATTTTAGCGGAAAGCTTAATGAGCAGTTCTTC
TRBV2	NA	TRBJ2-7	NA	CASSDPWAGRNSYEQYF	TGTGCCAGCAGTGATCCCTGGGCAGGGCGAAATTCCTACGAGCAGTACTTC
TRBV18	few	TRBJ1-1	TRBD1	CASSAGQGNTEAFF	TGTGCCAGCTCAGCGGGACAGGGGAACACTGAAGCTTTCTTT
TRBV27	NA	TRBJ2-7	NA	CASSLRWGSSYEQYF	TGTGCCAGCAGTTTAAGATGGGGGAGCTCCTACGAGCAGTACTTC
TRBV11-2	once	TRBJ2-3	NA	CASSPASARTDTQYF	TGTGCCAGCAGCCCAGCTAGCGCCCGCACAGATACGCAGTATTTT
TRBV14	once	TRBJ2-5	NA	CASSQGSLLAEKTQYF	TGTGCCAGCAGCCAAGGGAGCCTCCTGGCCGAAAAGACCCAGTACTTC
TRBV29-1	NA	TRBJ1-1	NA	CSVVVSPNTEAFF	TGCAGCGTTGTAGTCAGTCCGAACACTGAAGCTTTCTTT
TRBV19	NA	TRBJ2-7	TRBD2	CARPCPLYPSLAGGPSYEQYF	TGTGCCAGACCATGCCCTCTCTATCCATCGCTAGCGGGAGGGCCGTCCTACGAGCAGTACTTC
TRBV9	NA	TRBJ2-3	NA	CASSESGGGAYTQYF	TGTGCCAGCAGCGAATCGGGAGGGGGCGCCTATACGCAGTATTTT
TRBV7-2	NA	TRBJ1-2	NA	CASSLDPGAGGYTF	TGTGCCAGCAGCTTAGACCCGGGTGCGGGCGGCTACACCTTC
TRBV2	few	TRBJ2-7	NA	CASSDPGARFNEQYF	TGTGCCAGCAGCGACCCGGGGGCTAGATTCAACGAGCAGTACTTC
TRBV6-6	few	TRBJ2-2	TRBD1	CASSSDRENTGELFF	TGTGCCAGCAGCAGTGACAGGGAGAACACCGGGGAGCTGTTTTTT
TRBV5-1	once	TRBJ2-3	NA	CASSSGLMRTDTQYF	TGCGCCAGCAGCTCGGGACTGATGCGCACAGATACGCAGTATTTT
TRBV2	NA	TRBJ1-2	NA	CASSEGVDAGYTF	TGTGCCAGCAGTGAGGGGGTGGACGCTGGCTACACCTTC
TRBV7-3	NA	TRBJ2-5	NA	CASSRKAQETQYF	TGTGCCAGCAGTCGTAAGGCCCAAGAGACCCAGTACTTC
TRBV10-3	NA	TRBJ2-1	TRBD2	CATHPPTSGRDNEQFF	TGTGCCACCCACCCGCCGACTAGCGGGAGGGACAATGAGCAGTTCTTC
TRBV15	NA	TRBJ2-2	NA	CATSRVTGSTGELFF	TGTGCCACCAGCAGAGTGACTGGGAGCACCGGGGAGCTGTTTTTT
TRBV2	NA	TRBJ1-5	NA	CASSSGLLRNQPQHF	TGTGCCAGCAGTTCAGGGTTATTGAGGAATCAGCCCCAGCATTTT
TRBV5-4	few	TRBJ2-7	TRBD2	CASSLIGGTYEQYF	TGTGCCAGCAGCTTGATCGGGGGGACCTACGAGCAGTACTTC
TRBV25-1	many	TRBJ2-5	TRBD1	CASKPGGAVETQYF	TGTGCCAGCAAGCCAGGGGGAGCGGTGGAGACCCAGTACTTC
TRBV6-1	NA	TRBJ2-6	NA	CASSEKGGFSSGANVLTF	TGTGCCAGCAGTGAGAAAGGGGGGTTTAGCTCTGGGGCCAACGTCCTGACTTTC
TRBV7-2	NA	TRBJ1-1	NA	CASSHDGNVESEAFF	TGTGCCAGCAGCCACGACGGGAACGTCGAATCTGAAGCTTTCTTT
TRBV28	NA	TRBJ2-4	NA	CASSPRRQAVYF	TGTGCCAGCAGTCCCCGACGGCAGGCCGTGTACTTC
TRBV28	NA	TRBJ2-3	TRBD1	CASSSSSGQGAPTDTQYF	TGTGCCAGCAGTTCCTCCTCGGGACAGGGGGCGCCCACAGATACGCAGTATTTT
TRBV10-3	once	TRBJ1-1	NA	CAISERQPNTEAFF	TGTGCCATCAGTGAGAGGCAGCCGAACACTGAAGCTTTCTTT
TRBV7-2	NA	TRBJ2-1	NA	CASSPTPPPGFF	TGTGCCAGCAGCCCTACGCCCCCACCGGGGTTCTTC
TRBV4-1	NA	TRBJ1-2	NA	CASSKGRSPLYGYTF	TGCGCCAGCAGCAAGGGCAGGTCCCCCCTCTATGGCTACACCTTC
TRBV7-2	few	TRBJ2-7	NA	CASSSKTGVLSSYEQYF	TGTGCCAGCAGCTCCAAAACCGGGGTTCTAAGCTCCTACGAGCAGTACTTC
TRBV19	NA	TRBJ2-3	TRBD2	CASSPPPGLAVTDTQYF	TGTGCCAGTAGCCCTCCGCCGGGACTAGCGGTCACAGATACGCAGTATTTT
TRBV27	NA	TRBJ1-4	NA	CASSFKGQGVEKLFF	TGTGCCAGCAGTTTCAAGGGGCAGGGAGTCGAAAAACTGTTTTTT
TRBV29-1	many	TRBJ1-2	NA	CSARVASSVYGYTF	TGCAGCGCTCGGGTTGCTAGTTCGGTCTATGGCTACACCTTC
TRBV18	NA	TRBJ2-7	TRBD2	CASSPPGLAASYEQYF	TGTGCCAGCTCACCACCGGGACTAGCGGCCTCCTACGAGCAGTACTTC
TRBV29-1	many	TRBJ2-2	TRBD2	CSAGTSAGELFF	TGCAGCGCCGGGACTAGCGCCGGGGAGCTGTTTTTT
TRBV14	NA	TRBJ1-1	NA	CASSEGTFNTEAFF	TGTGCCAGCAGTGAGGGGACCTTCAACACTGAAGCTTTCTTT
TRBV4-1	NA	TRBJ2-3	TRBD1	CASSQLDRGTDTQYF	TGCGCCAGCAGCCAACTCGACAGGGGCACAGATACGCAGTATTTT
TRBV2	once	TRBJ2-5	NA	CASSGHTVETQYF	TGTGCCAGCAGTGGCCATACCGTTGAGACCCAGTACTTC
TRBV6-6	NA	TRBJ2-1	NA	CASTLSEGTEQFF	TGTGCCAGCACCTTATCAGAAGGGACTGAGCAGTTCTTC
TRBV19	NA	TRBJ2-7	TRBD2	CASSIGLGLYEQYF	TGTGCCAGTAGTATTGGACTAGGCCTCTACGAGCAGTACTTC
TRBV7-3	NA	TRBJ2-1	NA	CASSLRPTSNEQFF	TGTGCCAGCAGCCTAAGACCGACTTCCAATGAGCAGTTCTTC
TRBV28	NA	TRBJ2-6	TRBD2	CASSFAGRDANVLTF	TGTGCCAGCAGTTTTGCAGGGAGGGATGCCAACGTCCTGACTTTC